These T cell receptor beta chains were read from a single sample in a study of blood T cells in healthy people across ages. TCRdb reprocessed the 5' RACE reads via MiXCR and lists one record per CDR3 protein. Of about 700,000 distinct CDR3 sequences in the sample, about 32% were seen once. The sequencing input was blood. Every receptor here comes from a woman aged 80 or over in good health. The CDR3 runs from the conserved cysteine through the conserved F or W. D genes are given only for firm matches. Not all rows give a size; the values are once, few, many and, for expanded clones, a class.

v_gene	j_gene	d_gene	abundance	CDR3aa	CDR3nt
TRBV30	TRBJ2-5	-	many	CAWSGGLLQGLLGAQYF	TGTGCCTGGAGTGGGGGGCTCCTCCAGGGGCTGCTGGGGGCCCAGTACTTC
TRBV24-1	TRBJ1-2	-	many	CATSGGRGGNYGYTF	TGTGCCACCAGTGGGGGCAGGGGAGGAAACTATGGCTACACCTTC
TRBV6-1	TRBJ2-3	-	many	CASSEASSDTQYF	TGTGCCAGCAGTGAAGCCTCGAGTGATACGCAGTATTTT
TRBV6-1	TRBJ1-4	-	few	CASRAGRMEKLFF	TGTGCCAGCAGGGCGGGACGTATGGAAAAACTGTTTTTT
TRBV5-6	TRBJ1-1	TRBD1	-	CASSLYRGRLEAFF	TGTGCCAGCAGCTTGTACAGGGGGCGCTTGGAAGCTTTCTTT
TRBV7-3	TRBJ2-5	TRBD2	-	CASSLKPGLAGGDQETQYF	TGTGCCAGCAGCTTAAAACCGGGACTAGCGGGAGGCGATCAAGAGACCCAGTACTTC
TRBV6-2/TRBV6-3	TRBJ2-1	TRBD2	-	CASSPPASTSGGRWNEQFF	TGTGCCAGCAGTCCACCCGCGTCGACTAGCGGGGGCCGCTGGAATGAGCAGTTCTTC
TRBV15	TRBJ2-7	TRBD1	many	CATSRDLRDRDGEEQYF	TGTGCCACCAGCAGAGACCTCCGGGACAGGGATGGAGAAGAGCAGTACTTC
TRBV5-1	TRBJ2-1	TRBD2	many	CASSFGPGLAGAEQFF	TGCGCCAGCAGCTTTGGCCCCGGACTAGCGGGGGCTGAGCAGTTCTTC
TRBV27	TRBJ2-7	TRBD2	-	CASSTLAGSSYEQYF	TGTGCCAGCAGTACCCTAGCGGGGTCGTCCTACGAGCAGTACTTC
TRBV7-3	TRBJ2-1	-	-	CASSPLSYGVHEQFF	TGTGCCAGCAGCCCCCTATCATACGGGGTCCATGAGCAGTTCTTC
TRBV5-1	TRBJ2-5	TRBD2	-	CASSLDGSGRAGETQYF	TGCGCCAGCAGCTTGGATGGTAGCGGGAGGGCCGGAGAGACCCAGTACTTC
TRBV5-1	TRBJ1-6	TRBD1	many	CASSPRQGSGDSPLHF	TGCGCCAGCAGCCCAAGACAGGGTTCAGGCGATTCACCCCTCCACTTT
TRBV28	TRBJ1-1	-	-	CASSPPISTEAFF	TGTGCCAGCAGTCCCCCCATTAGCACTGAAGCTTTCTTT
TRBV10-3	TRBJ1-2	TRBD1	-	CAIRETGGVGYTF	TGTGCCATCAGGGAAACAGGGGGCGTTGGCTACACCTTC
TRBV20-1	TRBJ2-7	-	-	CSATGWGSEQYF	TGCAGTGCTACGGGTTGGGGTTCCGAGCAGTACTTC
TRBV20-1	TRBJ2-5	TRBD2	many	CSARPGGQTQYF	TGCAGTGCTAGACCGGGGGGGCAGACCCAGTACTTC
TRBV18	TRBJ1-1	TRBD1	many	CASSPLGQGMNTEAFF	TGTGCCAGCTCACCACTGGGACAGGGGATGAACACTGAAGCTTTCTTT
TRBV7-3	TRBJ2-1	TRBD2	many	CASSRKGTSGGYNEQFF	TGTGCCAGCAGCCGCAAAGGGACTAGCGGGGGGTACAATGAGCAGTTCTTC
TRBV14	TRBJ2-4	TRBD1	-	CASSPVGQGSSNIQYF	TGTGCCAGCAGCCCCGTCGGACAGGGTAGTTCAAACATTCAGTACTTC
TRBV5-5	TRBJ1-2	-	-	CASRRDGGINYGYTF	TGTGCCAGCAGACGGGACGGAGGAATTAACTATGGCTACACCTTC
TRBV30	TRBJ1-2	TRBD1	few	CAWSVTGALPSWLYGYTF	TGTGCCTGGAGTGTGACAGGGGCCCTCCCTAGCTGGCTCTATGGCTACACCTTC